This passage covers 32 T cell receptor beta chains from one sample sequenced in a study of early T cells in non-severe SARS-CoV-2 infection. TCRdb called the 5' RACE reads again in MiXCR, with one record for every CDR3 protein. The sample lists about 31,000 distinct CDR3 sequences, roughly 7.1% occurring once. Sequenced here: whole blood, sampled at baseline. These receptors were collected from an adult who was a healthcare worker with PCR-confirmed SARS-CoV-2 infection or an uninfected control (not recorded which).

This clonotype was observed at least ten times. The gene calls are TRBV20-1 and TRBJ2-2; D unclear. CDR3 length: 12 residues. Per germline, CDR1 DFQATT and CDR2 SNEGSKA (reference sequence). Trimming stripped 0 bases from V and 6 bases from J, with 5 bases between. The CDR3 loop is CSARDGPGELFF. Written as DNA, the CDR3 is TGCAGTGCTAGAGACGGGCCCGGGGAGCTGTTTTTT.

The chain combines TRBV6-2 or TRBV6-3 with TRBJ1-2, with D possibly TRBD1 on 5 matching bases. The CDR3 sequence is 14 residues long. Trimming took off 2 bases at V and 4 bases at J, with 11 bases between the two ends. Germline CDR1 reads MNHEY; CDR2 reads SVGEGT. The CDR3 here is CASSYGGGSYGYTF. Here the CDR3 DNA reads TGTGCCAGCAGTTACGGCGGGGGATCCTATGGCTACACCTTC.

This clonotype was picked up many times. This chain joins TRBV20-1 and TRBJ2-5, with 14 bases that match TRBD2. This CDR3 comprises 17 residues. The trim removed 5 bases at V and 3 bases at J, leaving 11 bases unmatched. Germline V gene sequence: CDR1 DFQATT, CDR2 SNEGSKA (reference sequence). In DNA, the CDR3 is TGCAGTGCTCTCCCGCCCAGACTAGCGGGAGGGGAAGAGACCCAGTACTTC. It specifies CSALPPRLAGGEETQYF.

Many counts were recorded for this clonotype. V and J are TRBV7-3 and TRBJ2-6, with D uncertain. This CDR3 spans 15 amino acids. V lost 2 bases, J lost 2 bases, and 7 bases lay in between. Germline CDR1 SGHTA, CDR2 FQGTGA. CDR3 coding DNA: TGTGCCAGCAGCTTATGGGCAACTGGGGCCAACGTCCTGACTTTC. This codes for CASSLWATGANVLTF.

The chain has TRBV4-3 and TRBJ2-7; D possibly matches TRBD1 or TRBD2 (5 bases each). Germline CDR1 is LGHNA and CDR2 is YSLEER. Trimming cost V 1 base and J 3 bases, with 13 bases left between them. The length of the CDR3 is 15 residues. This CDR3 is CASSQGGSGGYEQYF. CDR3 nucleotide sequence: TGCGCCAGCAGCCAAGGGGGGTCAGGAGGCTACGAGCAGTACTTC.

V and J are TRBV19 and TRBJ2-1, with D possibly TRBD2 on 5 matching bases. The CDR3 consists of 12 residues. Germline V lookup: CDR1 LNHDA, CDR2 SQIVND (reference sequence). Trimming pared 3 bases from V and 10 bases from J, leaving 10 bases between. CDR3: CASSIWASEQFF. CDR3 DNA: TGTGCCAGTAGTATCTGGGCTAGCGAGCAGTTCTTC.

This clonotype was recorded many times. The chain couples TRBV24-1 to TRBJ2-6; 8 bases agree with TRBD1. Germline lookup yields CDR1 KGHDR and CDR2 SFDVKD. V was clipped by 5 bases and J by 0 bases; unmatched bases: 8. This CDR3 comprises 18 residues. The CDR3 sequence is CATSARTGSPSGANVLTF. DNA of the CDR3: TGTGCCACCAGTGCCCGGACAGGGAGTCCCTCTGGGGCCAACGTCCTGACTTTC.

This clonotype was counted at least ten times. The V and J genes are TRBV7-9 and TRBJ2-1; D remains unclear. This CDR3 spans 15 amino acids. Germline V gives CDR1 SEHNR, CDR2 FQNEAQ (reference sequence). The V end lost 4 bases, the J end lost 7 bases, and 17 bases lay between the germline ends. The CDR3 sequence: CASSYRIVLENEQFF. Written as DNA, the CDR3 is TGTGCCAGCAGCTACAGAATCGTATTGGAAAATGAGCAGTTCTTC.

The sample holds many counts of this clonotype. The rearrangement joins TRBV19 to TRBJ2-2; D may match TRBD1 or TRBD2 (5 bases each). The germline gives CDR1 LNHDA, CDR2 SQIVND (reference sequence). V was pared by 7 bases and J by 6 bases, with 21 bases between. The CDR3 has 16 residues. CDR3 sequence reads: CASTGWGLIGAGELFF. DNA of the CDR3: TGTGCCAGTACCGGTTGGGGGTTGATTGGCGCCGGGGAGCTGTTTTTT.

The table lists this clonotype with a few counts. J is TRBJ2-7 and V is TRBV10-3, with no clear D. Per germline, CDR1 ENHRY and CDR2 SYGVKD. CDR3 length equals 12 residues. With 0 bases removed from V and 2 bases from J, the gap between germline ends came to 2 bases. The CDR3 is CAISESAYEQYF. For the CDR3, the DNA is TGTGCCATCAGTGAGTCAGCCTACGAGCAGTACTTC.

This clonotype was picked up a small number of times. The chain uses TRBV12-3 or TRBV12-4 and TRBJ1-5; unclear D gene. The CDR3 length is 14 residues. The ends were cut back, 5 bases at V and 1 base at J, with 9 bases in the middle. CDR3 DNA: TGTGCCAGCAGTCCTGGACTGAGCAATCAGCCCCAGCATTTT. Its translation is CASSPGLSNQPQHF.

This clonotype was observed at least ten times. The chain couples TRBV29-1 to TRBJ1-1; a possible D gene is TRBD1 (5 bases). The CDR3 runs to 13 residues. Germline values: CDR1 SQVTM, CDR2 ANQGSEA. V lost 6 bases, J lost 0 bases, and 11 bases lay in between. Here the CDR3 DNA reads TGCAGCGTCTCGGCAGGGCTGAACACTGAAGCTTTCTTT. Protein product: CSVSAGLNTEAFF. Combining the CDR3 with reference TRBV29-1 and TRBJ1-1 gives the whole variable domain SAVISQKPSRDICQRGTSLTIQCQVDSQVTMMFWYRQQPGQSLTLIATANQGSEATYESGFVIDKFPISRPNLTFSTLTVSNMSPEDSSIYLCSVSAGLNTEAFFGQGTRLTVV.

The CDR3 sequence: CASSVNRGGYNEQFF. The CDR3 DNA follows: TGTGCCAGCAGCGTCAACAGGGGAGGGTACAATGAGCAGTTCTTC. This chain joins TRBV7-3 and TRBJ2-1; D might be TRBD1 or TRBD2, each matching 7 bases. This CDR3 is 15 amino acids long. Trimming shortened V by 5 bases and J by 4 bases, and 15 bases separated the two germline ends. The germline V gene encodes CDR1 SGHTA and CDR2 FQGTGA.

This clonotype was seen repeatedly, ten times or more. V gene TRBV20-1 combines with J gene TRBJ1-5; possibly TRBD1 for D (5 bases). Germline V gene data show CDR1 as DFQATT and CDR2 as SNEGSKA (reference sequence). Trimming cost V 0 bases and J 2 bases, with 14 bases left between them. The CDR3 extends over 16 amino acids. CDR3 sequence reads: CSARDIQVLGNQPQHF. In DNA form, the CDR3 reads TGCAGTGCTAGAGATATACAGGTACTTGGCAATCAGCCCCAGCATTTT.

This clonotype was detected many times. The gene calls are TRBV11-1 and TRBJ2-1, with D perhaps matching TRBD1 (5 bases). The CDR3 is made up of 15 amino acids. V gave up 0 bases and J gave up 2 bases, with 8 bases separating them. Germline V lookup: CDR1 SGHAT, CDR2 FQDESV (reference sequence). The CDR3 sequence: CASSLAGVPYNEQFF. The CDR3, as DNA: TGTGCCAGCAGCTTAGCAGGGGTTCCCTACAATGAGCAGTTCTTC. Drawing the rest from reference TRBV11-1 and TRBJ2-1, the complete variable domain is EAEVAQSPRYKITEKSQAVAFWCDPISGHATLYWYRQILGQGPELLVQFQDESVVDDSQLPKDRFSAERLKGVDSTLKIQPAELGDSAMYLCASSLAGVPYNEQFFGPGTRLTVL.

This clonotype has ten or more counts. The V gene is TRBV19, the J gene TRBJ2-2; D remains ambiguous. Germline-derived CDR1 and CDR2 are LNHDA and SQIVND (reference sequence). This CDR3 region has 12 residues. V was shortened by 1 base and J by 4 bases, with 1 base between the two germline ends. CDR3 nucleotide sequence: TGTGCCAGTAGTATAGCCACCGGGGAGCTGTTTTTT. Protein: CASSIATGELFF.

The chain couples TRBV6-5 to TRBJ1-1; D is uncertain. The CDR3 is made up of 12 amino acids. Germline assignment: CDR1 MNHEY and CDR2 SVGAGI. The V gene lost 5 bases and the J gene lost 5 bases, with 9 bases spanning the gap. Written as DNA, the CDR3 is TGTGCCAGCAGTGAAACGGGGACTGAAGCTTTCTTT. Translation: CASSETGTEAFF.

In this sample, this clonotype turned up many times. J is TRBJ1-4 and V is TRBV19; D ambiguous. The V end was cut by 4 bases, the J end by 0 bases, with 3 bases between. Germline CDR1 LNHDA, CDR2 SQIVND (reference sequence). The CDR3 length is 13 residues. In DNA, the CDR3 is TGTGCCAGTAGTACAGCAACTAATGAAAAACTGTTTTTT. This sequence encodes CASSTATNEKLFF.

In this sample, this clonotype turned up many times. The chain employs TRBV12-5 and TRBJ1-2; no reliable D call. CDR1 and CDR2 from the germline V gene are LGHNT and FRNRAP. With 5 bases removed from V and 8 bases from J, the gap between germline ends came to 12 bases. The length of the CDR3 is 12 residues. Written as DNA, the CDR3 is TGTGCTAGTGGTCCACCTTCGGGGGGCTACACCTTC. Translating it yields CASGPPSGGYTF.

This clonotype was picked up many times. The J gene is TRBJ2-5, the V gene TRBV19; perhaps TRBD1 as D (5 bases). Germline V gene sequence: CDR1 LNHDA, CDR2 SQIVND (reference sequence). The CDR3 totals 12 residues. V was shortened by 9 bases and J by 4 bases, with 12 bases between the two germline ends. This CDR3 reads CASQSRGETQYF. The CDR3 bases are TGTGCCAGCCAAAGTAGGGGAGAGACCCAGTACTTC.

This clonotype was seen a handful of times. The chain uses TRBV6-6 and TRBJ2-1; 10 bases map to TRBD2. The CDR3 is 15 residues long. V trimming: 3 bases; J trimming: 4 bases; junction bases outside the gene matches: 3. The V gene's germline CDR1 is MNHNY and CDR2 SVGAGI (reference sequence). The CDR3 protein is CASSYLAGGYNEQFF. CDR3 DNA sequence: TGTGCCAGCAGTTATTTAGCGGGGGGATACAATGAGCAGTTCTTC.

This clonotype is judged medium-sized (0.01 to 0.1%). CDR3 loop: CASSTSLAGGSYEQYF. CDR3 DNA sequence: TGTGCCAGCAGCACATCACTAGCGGGAGGGTCCTACGAGCAGTACTTC. The chain employs TRBV7-2 and TRBJ2-7, with 13 bases identical to TRBD2. Germline V gene sequence: CDR1 SGHTA, CDR2 FQGNSA. The V gene end was trimmed by 5 bases and the J gene end by 1 base; junction bases not matched to a gene: 5. This CDR3 has 16 amino acids.

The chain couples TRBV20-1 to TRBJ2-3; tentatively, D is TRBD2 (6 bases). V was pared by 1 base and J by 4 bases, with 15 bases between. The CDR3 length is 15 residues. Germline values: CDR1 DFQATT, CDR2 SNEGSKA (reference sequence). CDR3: CSARATGVGADTQYF. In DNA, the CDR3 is TGCAGTGCTAGAGCAACGGGAGTCGGCGCAGATACGCAGTATTTT.

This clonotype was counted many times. In DNA form, the CDR3 reads TGTGCCAGCAGTTACTCGAGGGCCTACAATGAGCAGTTCTTC. Translating gives CASSYSRAYNEQFF. The V call is TRBV6-6, the J call TRBJ2-1; tentative D call: TRBD2 (5 bases). The germline CDR1 and CDR2 sequences are MNHNY and SVGAGI (reference sequence). The length of the CDR3 is 14 residues. V was trimmed by 0 bases and J by 2 bases, leaving 5 bases between them.

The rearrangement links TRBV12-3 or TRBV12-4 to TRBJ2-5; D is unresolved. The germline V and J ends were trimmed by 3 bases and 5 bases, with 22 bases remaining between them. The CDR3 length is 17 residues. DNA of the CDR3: TGTGCCAGCAGTTTTTCCACCCTCGGCAGATCATGGGAGACCCAGTACTTC. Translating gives CASSFSTLGRSWETQYF.

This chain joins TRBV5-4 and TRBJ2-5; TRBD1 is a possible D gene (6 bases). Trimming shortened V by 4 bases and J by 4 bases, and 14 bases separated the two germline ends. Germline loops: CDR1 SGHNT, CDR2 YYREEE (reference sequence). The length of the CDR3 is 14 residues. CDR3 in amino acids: CASSQKQGSETQYF. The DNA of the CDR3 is TGTGCCAGCAGCCAAAAACAGGGTTCAGAGACCCAGTACTTC. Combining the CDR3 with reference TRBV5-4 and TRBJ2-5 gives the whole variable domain ETGVTQSPTHLIKTRGQQVTLRCSSQSGHNTVSWYQQALGQGPQFIFQYYREEENGRGNFPPRFSGLQFPNYSSELNVNALELDDSALYLCASSQKQGSETQYFGPGTRLLVL.

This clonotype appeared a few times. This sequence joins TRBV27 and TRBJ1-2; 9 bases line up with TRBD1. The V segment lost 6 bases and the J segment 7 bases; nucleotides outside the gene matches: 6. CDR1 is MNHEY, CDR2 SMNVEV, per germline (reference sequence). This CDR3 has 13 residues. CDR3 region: CASSLGTGLGYTF. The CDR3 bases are TGTGCCAGCAGCCTAGGGACAGGGCTTGGCTACACCTTC.

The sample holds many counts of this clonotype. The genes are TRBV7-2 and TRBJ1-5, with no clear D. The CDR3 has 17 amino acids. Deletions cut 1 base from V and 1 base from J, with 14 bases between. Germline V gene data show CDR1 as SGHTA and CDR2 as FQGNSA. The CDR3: CASSLVLTAMSNQPQHF. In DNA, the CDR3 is TGTGCCAGCAGCTTAGTGTTAACAGCTATGAGCAATCAGCCCCAGCATTTT.

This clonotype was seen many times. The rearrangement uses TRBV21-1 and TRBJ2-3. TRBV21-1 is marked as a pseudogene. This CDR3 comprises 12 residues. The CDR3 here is CASSKRPDTQYF. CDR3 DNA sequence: TGTGCCAGCAGCAAAAGACCGGATACGCAGTATTTT.

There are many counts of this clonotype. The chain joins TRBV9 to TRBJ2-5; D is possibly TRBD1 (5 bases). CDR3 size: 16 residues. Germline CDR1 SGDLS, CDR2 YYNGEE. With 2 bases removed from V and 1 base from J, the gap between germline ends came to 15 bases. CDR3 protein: CASSVAAGHLQETQYF. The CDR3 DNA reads TGTGCCAGCAGCGTCGCCGCAGGGCACCTCCAAGAGACCCAGTACTTC.

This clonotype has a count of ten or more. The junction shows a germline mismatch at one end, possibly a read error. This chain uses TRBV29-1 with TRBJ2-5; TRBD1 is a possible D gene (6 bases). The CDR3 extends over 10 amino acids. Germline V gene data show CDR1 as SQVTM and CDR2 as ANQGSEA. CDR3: CSVEDRRQDF. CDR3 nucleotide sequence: TGCAGCGTTGAAGATCGGCGACAGGACTTC.

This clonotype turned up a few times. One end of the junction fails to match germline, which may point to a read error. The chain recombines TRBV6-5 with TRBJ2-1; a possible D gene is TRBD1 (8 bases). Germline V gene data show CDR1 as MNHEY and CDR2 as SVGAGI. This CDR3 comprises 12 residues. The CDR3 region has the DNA TGTGCCAGCAGCGGGCGGGGGACAGGAATCTCCTTC. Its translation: CASSGRGTGISF.